The TCR beta chain under discussion was sequenced for a study of Graves' ophthalmopathy and Graves' hyperthyroidism. Across the whole study: Peripheral blood was gathered at the point of initial diagnosis, before any treatment started.

The CDR3 has 15 amino acids. The germline V and J ends were trimmed by 5 bases and 5 bases, with 16 bases remaining between them. Per germline, CDR1 SNHLY and CDR2 FYNNEI. From RNA, the CDR3 regions of TCR beta chains were amplified and sequenced. The authors performed first-round RT-PCR with HTBI primers and then a second-round multiplex PCR. TCRdb fed the multiplex PCR reads into MiXCR, producing one record per CDR3 protein. The sample lists hundreds of thousands of distinct CDR3 sequences, approximately 22% seen once, with approximately 7% in the top ten. Study-wide results and caveats: The model achieved roughly 69% sensitivity and roughly 79% specificity for ophthalmopathy progression. Using 13 signatures, a model distinguished ophthalmopathy from stable hyperthyroidism, reaching roughly 90% sensitivity and about 81% specificity.

The table lists this clonotype with many counts. What it binds is unknown. The sample taken for sequencing was peripheral blood. The sequence was obtained from a woman between 18 and 29 years old with stable Graves' hyperthyroidism. Some clones in this sample may be carry-over from other donors' samples. The chain is built from TRBV2 and TRBJ2-1; no reliable D call. CDR3 in DNA: TGTGCCAGCAGTCAGGACGGCGGAATTCACAATGAGCAGTTCTTC. Translating gives CASSQDGGIHNEQFF.